These T cell receptor beta chains were read from a single sample in a study of blood T cell repertoires in COVID-19. Repertoires were generated with immunoSEQ multiplex PCR, while TCRdb's copy carries only in-frame clones and drops some. The sample records about 180,000 clones, about 80% being singletons. The sequencing sample was made of peripheral blood. The receptors here all came from a woman in her 70s with acute or convalescent COVID-19. Both conserved end residues are part of each CDR3. A D gene is named only where the DNA matches it firmly. Not all rows give a size; the values are once, few, many and, for expanded clones, a class.

NA TRBJ1-6 TRBV7-2 TRBD1 15 CASSLMTGVFAPLHF TGTGCCAGCAGCTTAATGACAGGGGTATTTGCACCCCTCCACTTT
few TRBJ2-7 TRBV28 TRBD1 14 CASSLPGTVYEQYF TGTGCCAGCAGTTTACCCGGGACAGTCTACGAGCAGTACTTC
NA TRBJ2-3 TRBV9 NA 14 CASSPGRFTDTQYF TGTGCCAGCTCCCCAGGGCGATTCACAGATACGCAGTATTTT
NA TRBJ1-6 TRBV7-8 NA 16 CASSLGTGRTNSPLHF TGTGCCAGCAGCTTAGGAACAGGTCGAACTAATTCACCCCTCCACTTT
NA TRBJ2-3 TRBV4-3 TRBD2 17 CASSQDAAGGSADTQYF TGCGCCAGCAGCCAAGATGCAGCGGGAGGAAGTGCAGATACGCAGTATTTT
NA TRBJ2-1 TRBV6-2/TRBV6-3 NA 18 CASSNSVGTGTGRNEQFF TGTGCCAGCAGTAATTCTGTGGGGACCGGGACTGGTCGGAATGAGCAGTTCTTC
NA TRBJ2-1 TRBV27 TRBD1 15 CASSLGQGAYNEQFF TGTGCCAGCAGTTTAGGACAGGGCGCCTACAATGAGCAGTTCTTC
NA TRBJ1-6 TRBV5-1 NA 16 CASSLEGFTYNSPLHF TGCGCCAGCAGCTTGGAGGGGTTTACCTATAATTCACCCCTCCACTTT
once TRBJ2-7 TRBV30 TRBD1 14 CAWSPDRGLDEQYF TGTGCCTGGTCCCCGGACAGGGGGTTAGACGAGCAGTACTTC
NA TRBJ2-7 TRBV24-1 NA 14 CATSETRVPYEQYF TGTGCCACCAGTGAGACCCGGGTTCCCTACGAGCAGTACTTC
NA TRBJ2-5 TRBV5-1 NA 14 CASSPGDTQETQYF TGCGCCAGCAGCCCCGGGGACACTCAAGAGACCCAGTACTTC
NA TRBJ2-1 TRBV27 TRBD2 16 CASSPPGLAGAGEQFF TGTGCCAGCAGTCCCCCGGGACTAGCGGGAGCCGGTGAGCAGTTCTTC
NA TRBJ1-3 TRBV11-2 TRBD1 16 CASSWGRTGSGNTIYF TGTGCCAGCAGCTGGGGCCGGACAGGGTCTGGAAACACCATATATTTT
NA TRBJ1-2 TRBV29-1 NA 14 CSAGSGQTNYGYTF TGCAGCGCGGGGTCAGGACAGACTAACTATGGCTACACCTTC
NA TRBJ1-1 TRBV18 NA 12 CASSNPDFKSFF TGTGCCAGCTCAAATCCTGACTTCAAGTCTTTCTTT
few TRBJ2-3 TRBV2 TRBD2 15 CASSDGGGSTDTQYF TGTGCCAGCAGTGACGGCGGGGGAAGCACAGATACGCAGTATTTT
NA TRBJ2-2 TRBV19 NA 14 CASRQLGATGELFF TGTGCCAGTAGACAACTGGGGGCGACCGGGGAGCTGTTTTTT
once TRBJ2-3 TRBV29-1 TRBD2 14 CSGVAGATRGTQYF TGCAGCGGGGTAGCGGGGGCCACGAGGGGTACGCAGTATTTT
once TRBJ1-1 TRBV7-8 TRBD1 14 CASSYQGAGTEAFF TGTGCCAGCAGTTACCAGGGGGCGGGCACTGAAGCTTTCTTT
NA TRBJ1-2 TRBV29-1 NA 14 CSVPLQGSSSGYTF TGCAGCGTCCCACTACAGGGTTCTAGTTCTGGCTACACCTTC
NA TRBJ2-3 TRBV19 NA 14 CASSRAVGGDTQYF TGTGCCAGTTCTCGCGCGGTAGGAGGAGATACGCAGTATTTT
NA TRBJ2-7 TRBV4-3 NA 13 CASSPEEGSWQYF TGCGCCAGCAGCCCAGAGGAGGGTTCTTGGCAGTACTTC
NA TRBJ1-2 TRBV9 NA 14 CASSALQGGYGYTF TGTGCCAGCAGCGCTCTACAGGGTGGCTATGGCTACACCTTC
NA TRBJ2-1 TRBV2 TRBD1 14 CASNRQGFYNEQFF TGTGCCAGCAACCGACAGGGGTTCTACAATGAGCAGTTCTTC
NA TRBJ2-2 TRBV7-6 TRBD1 16 CASSLAGGANTGELFF TGTGCCAGCAGCTTAGCAGGGGGCGCAAACACCGGGGAGCTGTTTTTT
NA TRBJ1-5 TRBV28 NA 16 CASSLGVSGENQPQHF TGTGCCAGCAGTTTAGGAGTCTCAGGGGAGAATCAGCCCCAGCATTTT
NA TRBJ2-1 TRBV11-1 NA 15 CASSFGGASYNEQFF TGTGCCAGCAGCTTTGGCGGGGCGTCCTACAATGAGCAGTTCTTC
NA TRBJ2-2 TRBV3-1/TRBV3-2 NA 13 CASSPPGTGELFF TGTGCCAGCAGCCCCCCGGGCACCGGGGAGCTGTTTTTT
NA TRBJ1-4 TRBV11-2 NA 17 CASSLTRGGYRDEKLFF TGTGCCAGCAGCCTAACGCGGGGGGGCTACCGGGATGAAAAACTGTTTTTT